The 17 T cell receptor beta chains listed next were all sequenced from one sample in a study of T cells in Graves' hyperthyroidism and ophthalmopathy. Amplification yielded TCR beta CDR3 regions, with RNA transcripts as the source. The study used the HTBI primer set for a first-round RT-PCR of the TCR CDR3. Via MiXCR, TCRdb re-called the multiplex PCR reads, giving one row per CDR3 protein. This sample has roughly 580,000 distinct CDR3 sequences; about 15% occur once, and the top ten carry approximately 5.7%. Sequenced material: blood. Receptor source: a woman younger than 45 with Graves' hyperthyroidism that later progressed to Graves' ophthalmopathy.

V and J are TRBV30 and TRBJ2-7; D not certain. CDR1 is GTSNPN, CDR2 SVGIG, per germline (reference sequence). The CDR3 length is 15 residues. The V end was cut by 0 bases, the J end by 2 bases, with 14 bases between. Written as DNA, the CDR3 is TGTGCCTGGAGTGTACGGAGCGCGAGCGCCTACGAGCAGTACTTC. This gives the protein CAWSVRSASAYEQYF.

This chain joins TRBV19 and TRBJ2-1; the D gene is possibly TRBD2 (5 bases). Trimming stripped 3 bases from V and 9 bases from J, with 18 bases between. Germline V gene sequence: CDR1 LNHDA, CDR2 SQIVND (reference sequence). This CDR3 has 15 residues. The CDR3 DNA sequence: TGTGCCAGTAGTATTGCCGCGGACTGGACCGGTGAGCAGTTCTTC. Its protein is CASSIAADWTGEQFF.

This clonotype was seen many times. The V and J genes are TRBV20-1 and TRBJ2-1, with 9 bases aligning to TRBD2. V trimming: 0 bases; J trimming: 1 base; junction bases outside the gene matches: 7. The CDR3 length is 17 residues. Germline V lookup: CDR1 DFQATT, CDR2 SNEGSKA (reference sequence). The CDR3 nucleotides are TGCAGTGCTAGAGATAGCCGGGGACTAGCTTCCTACAATGAGCAGTTCTTC. It translates to CSARDSRGLASYNEQFF.

About this clonotype: Just one base apart from a much larger clone, this may be a read error. The chain employs TRBV19 and TRBJ2-3; 10 nucleotides match TRBD2. This CDR3 is 19 amino acids long. CDR1 and CDR2 (germline): LNHDA, SQIVND (reference sequence). The CDR3 coding sequence is TGTACCAGTAGGGCCCGCCCAAGCGGGAGGGCCGGACGGGGAGATACGCAGTATTTT. Translated, it gives CTSRARPSGRAGRGDTQYF.

This clonotype came up many times. The chain carries TRBV7-8 and TRBJ2-7; 9 bases match TRBD2. The CDR3 extends over 16 amino acids. V gave up 1 base and J gave up 2 bases; unmatched junction bases: 6. Germline V gene data show CDR1 as SGHVS and CDR2 as FQNEAQ. DNA of the CDR3: TGTGCCAGCAGCTTAGGTTTTAGCGGGAGTACCTACGAGCAGTACTTC. It yields the protein CASSLGFSGSTYEQYF.

At least ten counts were recorded for this clonotype. This chain uses TRBV5-5 with TRBJ1-2; D is possibly TRBD1 (5 bases). V lost 5 bases and J lost 5, with 19 bases in between. Germline assignment: CDR1 SGHKS and CDR2 YYEKEE (reference sequence). The CDR3 has 15 amino acids. The CDR3 bases are TGTGCCAGCAGACAGGAATACAGGTTTAAGTATGGCTACACCTTC. Its protein is CASRQEYRFKYGYTF.

There are a few counts of this clonotype. The chain couples TRBV7-9 to TRBJ2-1; tentative D call: TRBD2 (5 bases). The germline V gene encodes CDR1 SEHNR and CDR2 FQNEAQ (reference sequence). The CDR3 has 15 amino acids. The V end lost 1 base, the J end lost 9 bases, and 16 bases lay between the germline ends. In nucleotides, the CDR3 is TGTGCCAGCAGCTTAGTAGGGAGTAAAGGTCCTGAGCAGTTCTTC. Its protein product is CASSLVGSKGPEQFF.

This clonotype was seen at least ten times. The V call is TRBV24-1, the J call TRBJ1-2; D may be TRBD1 (5 bases). Germline V gene sequence: CDR1 KGHDR, CDR2 SFDVKD. The CDR3 sequence is 14 residues long. V was pared by 7 bases and J by 3 bases, with 14 bases between. The CDR3 region is CATSPGGIYYGYTF. The CDR3 bases are TGTGCCACCAGCCCTGGGGGGATATACTATGGCTACACCTTC.

This clonotype was seen many times. The chain employs TRBV24-1 and TRBJ2-1; TRBD2 matches 7 bases. Germline CDR1 is KGHDR and CDR2 is SFDVKD. The CDR3 is 15 amino acids. The V gene end was trimmed by 7 bases and the J gene end by 0 bases; junction bases not matched to a gene: 5. For the CDR3, the DNA is TGTGCCACCAGCGCAGCTAGCGGCTCCTACAATGAGCAGTTCTTC. It is translated as CATSAASGSYNEQFF.

The CDR3 coding sequence is TGTGCCAGTTCCCAGCGGGAGACAGGCGGCGAGCAGTACTTC. As protein: CASSQRETGGEQYF. The chain has TRBV19 and TRBJ2-7; TRBD2 matches at 8 bases. The CDR3 runs to 14 residues. Germline V gene data show CDR1 as LNHDA and CDR2 as SQIVND (reference sequence). Germline trimming cut 8 bases from V and 6 bases from J; bases unmatched to any gene: 12.

This clonotype was counted a few times. This sequence joins TRBV7-2 and TRBJ1-5; no reliable D call. CDR1 is SGHTA, CDR2 FQGNSA, per germline. This CDR3 has 13 residues. V lost 1 base to trimming and J lost 6 bases, with 7 bases between them. The CDR3 bases are TGTGCCAGCAGCTTAGGTTTAGGTCAGCCCCAGCATTTT. It specifies CASSLGLGQPQHF.

At least ten counts were recorded for this clonotype. V gene TRBV27 combines with J gene TRBJ2-2; the D gene is possibly TRBD2 (6 bases). V was trimmed by 0 bases and J by 0 bases, leaving 11 bases between them. The V gene's germline CDR1 is MNHEY and CDR2 SMNVEV (reference sequence). The CDR3 spans 17 residues. This CDR3 reads CASSLSGGLPNTGELFF. As DNA, the CDR3 is TGTGCCAGCAGTTTATCGGGGGGACTTCCGAACACCGGGGAGCTGTTTTTT.

This chain connects TRBV5-1 to TRBJ1-5; 8 positions agree with TRBD1. Germline V gene lookup returns CDR1 SGHRS and CDR2 YFSETQ. This CDR3 is built from 16 residues. The J segment lost 4 bases and the V segment lost 4 bases, leaving 10 bases of the junction unmatched. The CDR3 loop is CASSPTGTGNNQPQHF. CDR3 sequence (DNA): TGCGCCAGCAGCCCCACCGGGACAGGAAATAATCAGCCCCAGCATTTT.

This clonotype was counted a few times. The V and J genes are TRBV12-3 or TRBV12-4 and TRBJ2-3, with 10 bases that match TRBD1. The CDR3 covers 15 residues. V shed 11 bases and J 0 bases; nucleotides not matched to a gene: 8. CDR3 region: CAGGDRGLSTDTQYF. CDR3 in DNA: TGTGCCGGCGGCGACAGGGGGCTAAGCACAGATACGCAGTATTTT.

The rearrangement joins TRBV20-1 to TRBJ2-5, with TRBD1 matching over 8 bases. Germline V gene lookup returns CDR1 DFQATT and CDR2 SNEGSKA (reference sequence). J lost 1 base, V lost 8 bases, and 9 bases had no gene match. The CDR3 is made up of 14 amino acids. Here the CDR3 reads CSTPGTGIQETQYF. The CDR3 bases are TGCAGTACCCCCGGGACAGGCATCCAAGAGACCCAGTACTTC.

This chain links TRBV10-2 with TRBJ1-2; D is undetermined. The CDR3 runs to 13 residues. Trimming pared 0 bases from V and 6 bases from J, leaving 8 bases between. Looked up from germline, CDR1 is WSHSY and CDR2 is SAAADI. The CDR3 loop reads CASSESLGHGYTF. CDR3 in DNA: TGCGCCAGCAGTGAGTCTTTAGGGCATGGCTACACCTTC.

There are a few counts of this clonotype. The chain links TRBV5-1 to TRBJ2-5; no definite D call. Trimming stripped 0 bases from V and 4 bases from J, with 7 bases between. The germline V gene has CDR1 SGHRS and CDR2 YFSETQ. The CDR3 runs to 13 residues. CDR3 bases: TGCGCCAGCAGCTTGGATCGGAGAGAGACCCAGTACTTC. This sequence encodes CASSLDRRETQYF.